This T cell receptor beta chain was retrieved from a study of tumor-infiltrating lymphocytes in primary liver carcinoma. Study-wide results and caveats: Compared with blood, tumor repertoires held significantly more in their top 250 clones. Tumor-adjacent and tumor-blood pairs shared less of their repertoires than tumor region pairs shared.

Note on this clonotype: Its target is unknown. An end of the junction differs from the germline gene, which may be a read error.

CDR1 and CDR2 (germline): MDHEN, SYDVKM. The CDR3 loop spans 14 amino acids. Extraction of RNA together with DNA used about 17-30 mg of unsorted bulk tissue. Primary liver carcinoma, confirmed by histopathology, was surgically resected. Patients carried chronic HBV infection without prior treatment. Reverse transcription of roughly 0.5 ug total RNA with a constant-region primer produced TCR beta cDNA. What produced the TCR beta libraries was three nested multiplex PCR rounds using slightly modified ARM-PCR. The first two PCR rounds used TRBV1-TRBV30 primers with a Cbeta primer, roughly 10 cycles each. TCRdb redid the calling of the multiplex PCR reads with MiXCR, one entry per CDR3 protein. The table lists tens of thousands of distinct CDR3 sequences, about three quarters of them singletons.

The chain uses TRBV28 and TRBJ1-1, with 7 nucleotides matching TRBD1. Input material: tumor-adjacent normal liver tissue. The source of this sequence is a man in his forties with primary liver carcinoma and hepatitis B virus infection. CDR3 sequence reads: CASTSGQMNSEAFF. Here the CDR3 DNA reads TGTGCCAGCACCTCGGGACAGATGAACAGTGAAGCTTTCTTT.